These 30 T cell receptor beta chains were all obtained from the same sample, sequenced in a study of blood T cell repertoires in COVID-19. The data were produced by immunoSEQ multiplex PCR, yet TCRdb's version contains in-frame clones alone and is incomplete. The sample has a few hundred thousand clones, 65% to 90% seen once. Sequencing used peripheral blood. These receptors all come from a woman aged 50 to 65 with acute or convalescent COVID-19.

The chain carries TRBV18 and TRBJ2-7; the match to TRBD2 covers 9 bases. The CDR3 is 15 residues long. The V gene end was trimmed by 3 bases and the J gene end by 3 bases; junction bases not matched to a gene: 6. Germline values: CDR1 KGHSH, CDR2 LQKENI. As DNA, the CDR3 is TGTGCCAGCTCACCGGGGCTAGCGGGGCTCTACGAGCAGTACTTC. It specifies CASSPGLAGLYEQYF.

The chain carries TRBV18 and TRBJ2-2, with 9 nucleotides matching TRBD1. The CDR3 totals 16 residues. Per germline, CDR1 KGHSH and CDR2 LQKENI. After removal of 0 bases from V and 4 bases from J, the junction contained 3 bases not matched to a gene. The CDR3 sequence is CASSPPDRGSTGELFF. CDR3 bases: TGTGCCAGCTCACCACCCGACAGGGGGTCCACCGGGGAGCTGTTTTTT. The full variable domain, its missing parts supplied by reference TRBV18 and TRBJ2-2, is NAGVMQNPRHLVRRRGQEARLRCSPMKGHSHVYWYRQLPEEGLKFMVYLQKENIIDESGMPKERFSAEFPKEGPSILRIQQVVRGDSAAYFCASSPPDRGSTGELFFGEGSRLTVL.

This clone was observed a few times. V usage is TRBV6-5 and J usage is TRBJ1-2, with a weak D call TRBD1 (6 bases). Deletions cut 5 bases from V and 4 bases from J, with 11 bases between. This CDR3 contains 13 residues. Germline assignment: CDR1 MNHEY and CDR2 SVGAGI. CDR3 sequence reads: CASSNYRVYGYTF. The DNA for the CDR3 is TGTGCCAGCAGTAACTACAGGGTCTATGGCTACACCTTC.

The chain employs TRBV5-1 and TRBJ1-1; 7 bases agree with TRBD1. V lost 0 bases to trimming and J lost 0 bases; unmatched junction nucleotides: 2. The CDR3 extends over 15 amino acids. Germline loops: CDR1 SGHRS, CDR2 YFSETQ. CDR3 nucleotide sequence: TGCGCCAGCAGCTTGGATGGGACAGTGAACACTGAAGCTTTCTTT. Its translation: CASSLDGTVNTEAFF.

V usage is TRBV5-4 and J usage is TRBJ2-3; perhaps TRBD2 as D (5 bases). This CDR3 is 14 amino acids long. V shed 4 bases and J shed 2 bases, with 11 bases lying between them. Germline values: CDR1 SGHNT, CDR2 YYREEE (reference sequence). The CDR3 region is CASSPGRDTDTQYF. In DNA, the CDR3 is TGTGCCAGCAGCCCAGGACGGGACACAGATACGCAGTATTTT.

The chain links TRBV7-9 to TRBJ1-2; 7 bases map to TRBD1. The V segment lost 5 bases and the J segment 3 bases; nucleotides outside the gene matches: 6. Per the germline V gene, CDR1 is SEHNR and CDR2 is FQNEAQ (reference sequence). The CDR3 spans 14 residues. The CDR3 loop is CASSQQGGDYGYTF. In nucleotides, the CDR3 is TGTGCCAGCAGCCAACAAGGGGGCGACTATGGCTACACCTTC.

The count of this clone is one. The chain has TRBV16 and TRBJ2-2; 9 nucleotides agree with TRBD1. Per the germline V gene, CDR1 is KGHSY and CDR2 is FQNENV. V was pared by 2 bases and J by 1 base, with 2 bases of the junction left unmatched. This CDR3 is built from 16 residues. In DNA, the CDR3 is TGTGCCAGCAGCCAACCGGGACAGGGGAACACCGGGGAGCTGTTTTTT. This gives the protein CASSQPGQGNTGELFF.

This clone was observed once. This chain connects TRBV2 to TRBJ2-1, with 9 bases identical to TRBD1. Germline CDR1 SNHLY, CDR2 FYNNEI. Trimming cost V 5 bases and J 5 bases; bases outside gene matches: 4. This CDR3 is 14 amino acids long. The CDR3 nucleotides read TGTGCCAGCAGTCACCGGACAGGGGACAATGAGCAGTTCTTC. Translating it yields CASSHRTGDNEQFF.

The chain employs TRBV28 and TRBJ1-5; D might be TRBD1 (6 bases). Germline CDR1 MDHEN, CDR2 SYDVKM. The CDR3 runs to 17 residues. Trimming left V 3 bases short and J 2 bases short, with 17 bases between. The CDR3 reads CASSFWYTGSGNQPQHF. CDR3 bases: TGTGCCAGCAGTTTTTGGTACACAGGGAGTGGCAATCAGCCCCAGCATTTT. The full variable domain, with the rest looked up from reference TRBV28 and TRBJ1-5, is DVKVTQSSRYLVKRTGEKVFLECVQDMDHENMFWYRQDPGLGLRLIYFSYDVKMKEKGDIPEGYSVSREKKERFSLILESASTNQTSMYLCASSFWYTGSGNQPQHFGDGTRLSIL.

This clone was seen just once. The chain employs TRBV21-1 and TRBJ2-1; TRBD2 is the table's D call, not checked against the DNA. TRBV21-1 represents a pseudogene. CDR3 length equals 18 residues. This chain's CDR3 is CASSKRCVWLAGVDEQFF. In DNA, the CDR3 is TGTGCCAGCAGCAAAAGGTGCGTATGGCTAGCGGGAGTGGATGAGCAGTTCTTC.

This sequence joins TRBV28 and TRBJ2-7; TRBD2 aligns across 15 bases. Germline CDR1 is MDHEN and CDR2 is SYDVKM. This CDR3 spans 17 amino acids. The V segment lost 7 bases and the J segment 0 bases; nucleotides outside the gene matches: 7. This chain's CDR3 is CASKGTSGGHISYEQYF. The CDR3 bases are TGTGCCAGCAAGGGGACTAGCGGGGGGCATATCTCCTACGAGCAGTACTTC. Using reference TRBV28 and TRBJ2-7 for the parts outside the CDR3, the full variable domain is DVKVTQSSRYLVKRTGEKVFLECVQDMDHENMFWYRQDPGLGLRLIYFSYDVKMKEKGDIPEGYSVSREKKERFSLILESASTNQTSMYLCASKGTSGGHISYEQYFGPGTRLTVT.

This chain connects TRBV10-1 to TRBJ1-6, with D maybe TRBD1 (5 bases). Germline CDR1 reads WNHNN; CDR2 reads SYGVQD (reference sequence). V lost 7 bases, J lost 7 bases, and 11 bases lay in between. This CDR3 spans 13 amino acids. The DNA for the CDR3 is TGCGCCAGCAACGACAGAGTCAATTCACCCCTCCACTTT. This translates into CASNDRVNSPLHF.

This chain's CDR3 is CASSLYGDTEAFF. The CDR3 DNA reads as TGTGCCAGCAGTTTATACGGGGACACTGAAGCTTTCTTT. The chain is built from TRBV12-3 or TRBV12-4 and TRBJ1-1; D is unresolved. V was cut by 2 bases and J by 3 bases, with 7 bases left in between. This CDR3 spans 13 amino acids.

The chain joins TRBV7-2 to TRBJ2-5; D is perhaps TRBD2 (6 bases). The germline V gene has CDR1 SGHTA and CDR2 FQGNSA. Trimming stripped 3 bases from V and 1 base from J, with 18 bases between. The CDR3 loop spans 17 amino acids. Here the CDR3 DNA reads TGTGCCAGCAGCTTCGGTGGGGGGACGCAACTCCAAGAGACCCAGTACTTC. Translated: CASSFGGGTQLQETQYF.

This chain uses TRBV19 with TRBJ1-2; the match to TRBD1 covers 7 bases. Germline CDR1 LNHDA, CDR2 SQIVND (reference sequence). The CDR3 is 15 residues long. With 3 bases clipped from V and 6 bases from J, the junction kept 10 bases outside the gene matches. The CDR3 DNA follows: TGTGCCAGTAGTATCCCCCCTACAGGGGTTAATGGCTACACCTTC. Its protein is CASSIPPTGVNGYTF.

The chain links TRBV24-1 to TRBJ2-5; 9 bases map to TRBD2. Germline trimming cut 4 bases from V and 5 bases from J; bases unmatched to any gene: 4. Per germline, CDR1 KGHDR and CDR2 SFDVKD. This CDR3 region has 14 residues. CDR3 sequence: CATSDNSGRETQYF. As DNA, the CDR3 is TGTGCCACCAGTGACAACAGCGGGAGGGAGACCCAGTACTTC.

The J gene is TRBJ2-1, the V gene TRBV18; no reliable D call. The CDR3 contains 13 residues. Germline V gene lookup returns CDR1 KGHSH and CDR2 LQKENI. V lost 0 bases to trimming and J lost 6 bases, with 6 bases between them. The CDR3 DNA is TGTGCCAGCTCACCACCGTCTGTCAATGAGCAGTTCTTC. Its protein product is CASSPPSVNEQFF.

V and J are TRBV30 and TRBJ1-1; possibly TRBD1 for D (5 bases). The germline V gene encodes CDR1 GTSNPN and CDR2 SVGIG (reference sequence). The CDR3 has 14 residues. The V end lost 5 bases, the J end lost 5 bases, and 18 bases lay between the germline ends. The CDR3 sequence is CAWRRGVAGTEAFF. Written as DNA, the CDR3 is TGTGCCTGGCGACGGGGGGTGGCCGGGACTGAAGCTTTCTTT.

This sequence joins TRBV3-1 (or the pseudogene TRBV3-2) and TRBJ1-5; D is perhaps TRBD1 (6 bases). V gave up 6 bases and J gave up 4 bases, with 10 bases separating them. This CDR3 comprises 13 residues. Germline V gene sequence: CDR1 LGHDT, CDR2 YNNKEL (reference sequence). CDR3 amino acids: CASRGQPNQPQHF. CDR3 DNA sequence: TGTGCCAGCAGGGGACAACCAAATCAGCCCCAGCATTTT.

The CDR3 DNA sequence: TGCAGCGTTGAAAGCCGGACAGGGACCTACGAGCAGTACTTC. Translating gives CSVESRTGTYEQYF. V gene TRBV29-1 combines with J gene TRBJ2-7, with 8 positions matching TRBD1. The CDR3 is 14 amino acids. CDR1 is SQVTM and CDR2 is ANQGSEA in the germline V gene. J gave up 2 bases and V 2 bases, and 5 bases lay outside the gene matches.

This clone was picked up one time. Here the CDR3 DNA reads TGTGCCAGCAGGGACAGCCGGGAGACCCAGTACTTC. Its translation is CASRDSRETQYF. This sequence joins TRBV6-6 and TRBJ2-5, with a weak D call TRBD1 (6 bases). The CDR3 has 12 amino acids. Trimming cost V 6 bases and J 5 bases, with 10 bases left between them. The germline V gene encodes CDR1 MNHNY and CDR2 SVGAGI (reference sequence).

The chain couples TRBV30 to TRBJ2-2, with D unclear. V was cut by 0 bases and J by 4 bases, with 9 bases left in between. In germline, CDR1 is GTSNPN, CDR2 SVGIG (reference sequence). CDR3 length: 14 amino acids. The DNA for the CDR3 is TGTGCCTGGAGTGTACACAGTCCCACCGGGGAGCTGTTTTTT. Translated, it gives CAWSVHSPTGELFF.

V gene TRBV18 combines with J gene TRBJ2-7; 7 nucleotides agree with TRBD1. Germline V lookup: CDR1 KGHSH, CDR2 LQKENI. V shed 6 bases, J shed 7 bases, and the junction held 15 bases outside the gene matches. There are 15 residues in the CDR3. This CDR3 reads CASSSRRTGDGEQYF. As DNA, the CDR3 is TGTGCCAGCTCGAGCAGAAGAACAGGGGACGGGGAGCAGTACTTC.

V is TRBV6-5 and J is TRBJ2-5; 8 bases are a match to TRBD2. Per germline, CDR1 MNHEY and CDR2 SVGAGI. The CDR3 is 15 amino acids. Trimming cost V 0 bases and J 2 bases; bases outside gene matches: 2. CDR3 residues: CASSYSSGGQETQYF. CDR3 nucleotide sequence: TGTGCCAGCAGTTACTCGAGCGGGGGACAAGAGACCCAGTACTTC.

This chain uses TRBV4-3 with TRBJ1-1; 8 bases are a match to TRBD1. Per the germline V gene, CDR1 is LGHNA and CDR2 is YSLEER. The CDR3 is 14 residues long. The ends lost 2 bases at V and 4 bases at J; junction bases unmatched: 3. CDR3 region: CASSQRTGFTEAFF. Written as DNA, the CDR3 is TGCGCCAGCAGCCAACGGACAGGGTTCACTGAAGCTTTCTTT.

As DNA, the CDR3 is TGTGCCAGCAGTGACCGAGCGGGAGGGGGGGAGCAGTTCTTC. Its protein product is CASSDRAGGGEQFF. This chain uses TRBV2 with TRBJ2-1; TRBD2 matches 10 bases. Germline loops: CDR1 SNHLY, CDR2 FYNNEI. The trim removed 3 bases at V and 10 bases at J, leaving 6 bases unmatched. The CDR3 extends over 14 amino acids. The variable domain in full, with the rest retrieved from reference TRBV2 and TRBJ2-1, is EPEVTQTPSHQVTQMGQEVILRCVPISNHLYFYWYRQILGQKVEFLVSFYNNEISEKSEIFDDQFSVERPDGSNFTLKIRSTKLEDSAMYFCASSDRAGGGEQFFGPGTRLTVL.

The rearrangement uses TRBV7-9 and TRBJ2-3, with 9 positions matching TRBD1. V dropped 8 bases and J dropped 2; count of bases not matched to a gene: 20. CDR3 length equals 19 residues. CDR1 and CDR2 (germline): SEHNR, FQNEAQ (reference sequence). The CDR3 spells CASFFSLLLGQGLTDTQYF. Here the CDR3 DNA reads TGTGCCAGCTTTTTCTCCCTTTTATTGGGACAGGGCCTCACAGATACGCAGTATTTT. Looking up the rest from reference TRBV7-9 and TRBJ2-3 gives the full variable domain: DTGVSQNPRHKITKRGQNVTFRCDPISEHNRLYWYRQTLGQGPEFLTYFQNEAQLEKSRLLSDRFSAERPKGSFSTLEIQRTEQGDSAMYLCASFFSLLLGQGLTDTQYFGPGTRLTVL.

The CDR3 spells CASRPLSDREQFF. As DNA, the CDR3 is TGTGCCAGCAGGCCTCTTAGTGACAGGGAGCAGTTCTTC. The V gene is TRBV12-3 or TRBV12-4, the J gene TRBJ2-1, with D perhaps TRBD1 (6 bases). CDR3 length: 13 amino acids. Deletions cut 6 bases from V and 10 bases from J, with 16 bases between.

The chain combines TRBV6-5 with TRBJ1-5; D possibly corresponds to TRBD1 (5 bases). This CDR3 contains 15 residues. The V end lost 6 bases, the J end lost 3 bases, and 15 bases lay between the germline ends. Germline loops: CDR1 MNHEY, CDR2 SVGAGI. CDR3 residues: CASRVSRTSNQPQHF. Written as DNA, the CDR3 is TGTGCCAGCAGGGTTTCTAGGACATCCAATCAGCCCCAGCATTTT.

The rearrangement links TRBV13 to TRBJ2-3; D may be TRBD2 (6 bases). This CDR3 contains 15 residues. The ends were cut back, 6 bases at V and 6 bases at J, with 19 bases in the middle. Germline CDR1 is PRHDT and CDR2 is FYEKMQ (reference sequence). The CDR3 region is CASSHPGLRVDTQYF. The DNA of the CDR3 is TGTGCCAGCAGTCATCCGGGACTGCGGGTGGATACGCAGTATTTT.